This entry describes one T cell receptor (beta chain). The antigen remains unidentified. The entry originates in a study of cytomegalovirus exposure and HLA in healthy donors. The PCR ran on 60 Vbeta and 13 Jbeta primers. Some clones are missing from TCRdb's copy, which holds only in-frame ones; the method was immunoSEQ multiplex PCR. The listing contains about 130,000 clones. Study findings and constraints: Later analysis demonstrated an association between a missense DCLRE1C variant and TCR beta V- and J-gene trimming. Clonal expansion was found to be greater in HLA-associated TCR beta chains than in equally common others in a later analysis. Later on, an analysis tied 15,000 to 20,000 TCR beta sequences to HLA alleles at 0.05 false discovery rate. In a later analysis, CMV-associated beta chains were mostly HLA-associated, it appeared.

With 1 base clipped from V and 4 bases from J, the junction kept 6 bases outside the gene matches. CDR3 length equals 16 residues. CDR1 and CDR2 (germline): MDHEN, SYDVKM. Material for sequencing was PBMCs. This chain links TRBV28 with TRBJ2-4; TRBD1 matches at 8 bases. The TCR comes from a woman aged 60-70 years in good health and CMV-seronegative. The CDR3 DNA sequence: TGTGCCAGCAGTTTATATTGGGGACAGGAAAAAAACATTCAGTACTTC. It is translated as CASSLYWGQEKNIQYF.